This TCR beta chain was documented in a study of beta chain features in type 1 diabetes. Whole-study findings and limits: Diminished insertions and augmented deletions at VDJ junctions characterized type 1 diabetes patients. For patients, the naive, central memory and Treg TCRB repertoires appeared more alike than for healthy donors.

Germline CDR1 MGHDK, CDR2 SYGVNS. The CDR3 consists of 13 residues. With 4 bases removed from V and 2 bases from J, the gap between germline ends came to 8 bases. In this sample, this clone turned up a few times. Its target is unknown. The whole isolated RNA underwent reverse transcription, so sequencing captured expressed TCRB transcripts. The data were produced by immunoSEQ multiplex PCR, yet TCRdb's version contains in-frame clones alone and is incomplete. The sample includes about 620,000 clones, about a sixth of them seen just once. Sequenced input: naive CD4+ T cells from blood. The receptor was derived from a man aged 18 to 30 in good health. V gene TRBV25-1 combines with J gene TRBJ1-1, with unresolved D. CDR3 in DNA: TGTGCCAGCAGTGCCTGGGAAAACACTGAAGCTTTCTTT. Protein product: CASSAWENTEAFF.